One sample yielded the 17 T cell receptor beta chains listed below, sequenced in a study of blood T cell dynamics during melanoma immunotherapy. Profiled with immunoSEQ multiplex PCR; TCRdb holds only in-frame clones, not every one. The sample lists about 9,900 clones, 80% to 90% occurring once. Time point indicated: pre-treatment baseline. Sample: blood, taken from a patient treated with checkpoint blockade. Receptors originate from a human donor with melanoma.

A few counts support this clone. The chain links TRBV5-1 to TRBJ2-2; TRBD2 is a possible D gene (6 bases). Germline CDR1 reads SGHRS; CDR2 reads YFSETQ. The V gene lost 4 bases and the J gene lost 8 bases, with 21 bases spanning the gap. This CDR3 contains 16 residues. CDR3 sequence (DNA): TGCGCCAGCAGCCAACCCCGGGACTTAGGAGAGGGGGAGCTGTTTTTT. Translation: CASSQPRDLGEGELFF.

DNA for the CDR3: TGTGCCAGCAGTGGGGACAGGGGAAACTCCTACGAGCAGTACTTC. This encodes CASSGDRGNSYEQYF. The chain carries TRBV6-1 and TRBJ2-7; 10 bases match TRBD1. V shed 4 bases and J 0 bases; nucleotides not matched to a gene: 3. This CDR3 spans 15 amino acids. The germline V gene encodes CDR1 MNHNS and CDR2 SASEGT.

V usage is TRBV4-2 and J usage is TRBJ1-2; D gene unclear. V was shortened by 0 bases and J by 4 bases, with 3 bases between the two germline ends. This CDR3 has 12 amino acids. The germline CDR1 and CDR2 sequences are LGHNA and YNFKEQ. The CDR3 DNA sequence: TGTGCCAGCAGCCAAGATGCCTATGGCTACACCTTC. Encoded protein: CASSQDAYGYTF.

V gene TRBV18 combines with J gene TRBJ2-5, with a weak D call TRBD1 (6 bases). V was cut by 0 bases and J by 5 bases, with 13 bases left in between. Looked up from germline, CDR1 is KGHSH and CDR2 is LQKENI. This CDR3 is built from 15 residues. In DNA form, the CDR3 reads TGTGCCAGCTCACCACCAGGGGGTGTCCGGGAGACCCAGTACTTC. Its translation: CASSPPGGVRETQYF.

This sequence joins TRBV30 and TRBJ1-2; 8 bases align to TRBD1. With 4 bases clipped from V and 1 base from J, the junction kept 5 bases outside the gene matches. The CDR3 sequence is 14 residues long. Germline V lookup: CDR1 GTSNPN, CDR2 SVGIG (reference sequence). The CDR3 DNA follows: TGTGCCTGGATGTCAGGGGGCTTTAACTATGGCTACACCTTC. This encodes CAWMSGGFNYGYTF. Full variable domain (remainder filled in from reference TRBV30 and TRBJ1-2): SQTIHQWPATLVQPVGSPLSLECTVEGTSNPNLYWYRQAAGRGLQLLFYSVGIGQISSEVPQNLSASRPQDRQFILSSKKLLLSDSGFYLCAWMSGGFNYGYTFGSGTRLTVV.

The chain is built from TRBV11-3 and TRBJ2-1; D is uncertain. Trimming cost V 1 base and J 8 bases, with 18 bases left between them. The length of the CDR3 is 16 residues. Germline V CDR1 and CDR2: SGHNT, YENEEA. The CDR3 spells CASSLVWTPRYDEQFF. Here the CDR3 DNA reads TGTGCCAGCAGCTTAGTATGGACCCCCCGGTATGATGAGCAGTTCTTC.

The chain is built from TRBV6-6 and TRBJ1-1, with D uncertain. Looked up from germline, CDR1 is MNHNY and CDR2 is SVGAGI (reference sequence). The CDR3 contains 13 residues. V lost 6 bases to trimming and J lost 0 bases, with 8 bases between them. Written as DNA, the CDR3 is TGTGCCAGCAGATCCACCCTGAACACTGAAGCTTTCTTT. Translating gives CASRSTLNTEAFF.

The chain joins TRBV19 to TRBJ1-1; no clear D. The CDR3 is 13 residues long. Trimming pared 3 bases from V and 2 bases from J, leaving 7 bases between. From germline, CDR1 is LNHDA and CDR2 SQIVND (reference sequence). The CDR3 DNA reads TGTGCCAGTAGTATCGAGGGTAACACTGAAGCTTTCTTT. Translation gives CASSIEGNTEAFF.

V usage is TRBV7-9 and J usage is TRBJ2-5; 12 nucleotides align to TRBD2. The junction had 15 bases not matched to a gene; V was cut back by 5 bases and J by 5 bases. The germline gives CDR1 SEHNR, CDR2 FQNEAQ (reference sequence). The CDR3 has 18 amino acids. For the CDR3, the DNA is TGTGCCAGCAGCCTCCAGGGGGCTTGGACTAGCGGGGATGAGACCCAGTACTTC. Translating it yields CASSLQGAWTSGDETQYF.

The rearrangement links TRBV27 to TRBJ1-2, with D unclear. The CDR3 is 16 residues long. V lost 6 bases and J lost 4, with 21 bases in between. Germline V gene lookup returns CDR1 MNHEY and CDR2 SMNVEV (reference sequence). Here the CDR3 DNA reads TGTGCCAGCAGCCCACGGCCCCTGACTTCTAGCTATGGCTACACCTTC. Translated: CASSPRPLTSSYGYTF.

V and J are TRBV5-1 and TRBJ2-5, with D unresolved. This CDR3 has 14 amino acids. Trimming shortened V by 0 bases and J by 9 bases, and 15 bases separated the two germline ends. Germline CDR1 SGHRS, CDR2 YFSETQ. The CDR3 region is CASSLEGLNQAQYF. DNA for the CDR3: TGCGCCAGCAGCTTGGAAGGTCTGAATCAAGCCCAGTACTTC.

J is TRBJ2-4 and V is TRBV19; no firm D call. Germline CDR1 and CDR2: LNHDA and SQIVND (reference sequence). The CDR3 has 15 amino acids. Trimming cost V 3 bases and J 0 bases, with 9 bases left between them. The CDR3 DNA sequence: TGTGCCAGTAGTATCCCCAGTGGAGCCAAAAACATTCAGTACTTC. Protein: CASSIPSGAKNIQYF. Full variable domain (outside the CDR3, taken from reference TRBV19 and TRBJ2-4): DGGITQSPKYLFRKEGQNVTLSCEQNLNHDAMYWYRQDPGQGLRLIYYSQIVNDFQKGDIAEGYSVSREKKESFPLTVTSAQKNPTAFYLCASSIPSGAKNIQYFGAGTRLSVL.

The chain links TRBV6-1 to TRBJ1-5, with 10 positions matching TRBD1. Unmatched junction bases numbered 8, after V lost 2 bases and J lost 4 bases. CDR3 length: 17 residues. Germline V gene data show CDR1 as MNHNS and CDR2 as SASEGT. The CDR3 here is CASSELRTGGTNQPQHF. DNA of the CDR3: TGTGCCAGCAGTGAACTTCGGACAGGGGGGACTAATCAGCCCCAGCATTTT.

The V call is TRBV18, the J call TRBJ2-5; 8 bases match TRBD1. The trim removed 4 bases at V and 5 bases at J, leaving 12 bases unmatched. Germline V gene sequence: CDR1 KGHSH, CDR2 LQKENI. CDR3 size: 16 residues. The CDR3, as DNA: TGTGCCAGCTCACTAAACCCGACAGGGGACGGGGAGACCCAGTACTTC. Residues: CASSLNPTGDGETQYF.

Only one count was recorded for this clone. The rearrangement joins TRBV5-6 to TRBJ1-3, with no clear D. The CDR3 runs 15 residues. CDR1 is SGHDT and CDR2 is YYEEEE in the germline V gene. With 0 bases removed from V and 0 bases from J, the gap between germline ends came to 7 bases. CDR3 in DNA: TGTGCCAGCAGCTTGGGACACTTCTCTGGAAACACCATATATTTT. It codes for CASSLGHFSGNTIYF. The full variable domain, its missing parts supplied by reference TRBV5-6 and TRBJ1-3, is DAGVTQSPTHLIKTRGQQVTLRCSPKSGHDTVSWYQQALGQGPQFIFQYYEEEERQRGNFPDRFSGHQFPNYSSELNVNALLLGDSALYLCASSLGHFSGNTIYFGEGSWLTVV.

This clone appeared once. This chain joins TRBV10-3 and TRBJ2-7; 8 bases agree with TRBD1. V lost 3 bases and J lost 9; bases outside the gene matches: 7. Germline values: CDR1 ENHRY, CDR2 SYGVKD. The CDR3 contains 13 residues. As DNA, the CDR3 is TGTGCCATCAGTGAAGTTTCGGGACAGGCGCAGTACTTC. Protein sequence: CAISEVSGQAQYF.

The table lists this clone with a count of one. The chain recombines TRBV5-1 with TRBJ1-5; D is uncertain. The germline V gene has CDR1 SGHRS and CDR2 YFSETQ. The CDR3 loop spans 14 amino acids. V dropped 0 bases and J dropped 3 bases, with 7 bases sitting between them. This CDR3 reads CASSLDDINQPQHF. The CDR3 DNA sequence: TGCGCCAGCAGCTTGGACGACATCAATCAGCCCCAGCATTTT.